The 30 T cell receptor beta chains below were found in one sample sequenced in a study of shared clonotypes between healthy human individuals. TCRdb keeps only in-frame clones here, not all; method: immunoSEQ multiplex PCR. The table has about 1 million clones, approximately 80% seen once. The sample taken for sequencing was memory CD4+ T cells from PBMCs. The subset denotes: CD45RA-negative fraction. These receptors came from a man aged 18-30 years in good health. Some clones in this sample may be carry-over from other donors' samples.

V is TRBV14 and J is TRBJ2-7; D unclear. From germline, CDR1 is SGHDN and CDR2 FVKESK. The CDR3 has 14 amino acids. With 4 bases removed from V and 2 bases from J, the gap between germline ends came to 12 bases. For the CDR3, the DNA is TGTGCCAGCAGCCCCCGGCGGCACACCTACGAGCAGTACTTC. Translation gives CASSPRRHTYEQYF.

The chain couples TRBV7-9 to TRBJ1-3, with D perhaps TRBD1 (6 bases). Germline V gene lookup returns CDR1 SEHNR and CDR2 FQNEAQ (reference sequence). V was trimmed by 2 bases and J by 1 base, leaving 12 bases between them. The CDR3 extends over 16 amino acids. The CDR3 DNA sequence: TGTGCCAGCAGCTTACGAGGGGGGAATTCTGGAAACACCATATATTTT. It translates to CASSLRGGNSGNTIYF. The variable domain in full, completed from reference TRBV7-9 and TRBJ1-3, reads DTGVSQNPRHKITKRGQNVTFRCDPISEHNRLYWYRQTLGQGPEFLTYFQNEAQLEKSRLLSDRFSAERPKGSFSTLEIQRTEQGDSAMYLCASSLRGGNSGNTIYFGEGSWLTVV.

The gene calls are TRBV7-6 and TRBJ2-7; 7 bases are a match to TRBD2. Germline CDR1 is SGHVS and CDR2 is FNYEAQ. Germline trimming cut 0 bases from V and 2 bases from J; bases unmatched to any gene: 4. This CDR3 contains 15 residues. CDR3 amino acids: CASSLAGTNTYEQYF. DNA for the CDR3: TGTGCCAGCAGCTTAGCCGGGACTAATACCTACGAGCAGTACTTC.

This clone was detected a few times. The chain joins TRBV7-3 to TRBJ2-3; D is ambiguous. The germline gives CDR1 SGHTA, CDR2 FQGTGA. V lost 5 bases and J lost 6, with 12 bases in between. CDR3 length equals 13 residues. CDR3 loop: CASSRGHGDTQYF. The CDR3, as DNA: TGTGCCAGCAGCCGTGGCCATGGGGATACGCAGTATTTT.

In regard to this clone: The identical CDR3 is also encoded by other nucleotide sequences in the sample. The V gene is TRBV28, the J gene TRBJ1-2; D remains unclear. V was pared by 2 bases and J by 8 bases, with 9 bases between. Germline assignment: CDR1 MDHEN and CDR2 SYDVKM. The CDR3 length is 12 residues. The CDR3 bases are TGTGCCAGCAGTTTAGCGGGGAAAGGCTACACCTTC. Protein product: CASSLAGKGYTF.

This clone turned up a few times. CDR3 sequence: CASRRLLPQDTQYF. CDR3 DNA: TGTGCCAGCAGAAGACTATTACCTCAGGATACGCAGTATTTT. This chain uses TRBV28 with TRBJ2-3; a weak D match, TRBD2 (5 bases). There are 14 residues in the CDR3. Trimming stripped 6 bases from V and 6 bases from J, with 16 bases between. Germline values: CDR1 MDHEN, CDR2 SYDVKM.

The V call is TRBV5-1, the J call TRBJ2-5; D is unresolved. Trimming shortened V by 0 bases and J by 2 bases, and 17 bases separated the two germline ends. Per the germline V gene, CDR1 is SGHRS and CDR2 is YFSETQ. The CDR3 consists of 17 residues. The CDR3 reads CASSLVPRARIQETQYF. The DNA of the CDR3 is TGCGCCAGCAGCTTGGTCCCCCGGGCCAGGATACAAGAGACCCAGTACTTC.

The chain links TRBV5-1 to TRBJ1-1; 7 positions agree with TRBD1. Germline CDR1 reads SGHRS; CDR2 reads YFSETQ. Trimming cost V 4 bases and J 5 bases; bases outside gene matches: 8. The CDR3 has 14 amino acids. CDR3 sequence: CASSHKGARTEAFF. The CDR3 nucleotides are TGCGCCAGCAGCCACAAGGGGGCACGGACTGAAGCTTTCTTT.

This clone has ten or more counts. The gene calls are TRBV11-2 and TRBJ2-7; 9 nucleotides match TRBD2. The CDR3 covers 16 residues. After removal of 5 bases from V and 0 bases from J, the junction contained 8 bases not matched to a gene. From germline, CDR1 is SGHAT and CDR2 FQNNGV. This chain's CDR3 is CASSPLRREGSYEQYF. The CDR3 nucleotides are TGTGCCAGCAGCCCCTTGAGGCGGGAGGGCTCCTACGAGCAGTACTTC.

V and J are TRBV5-6 and TRBJ2-7; 10 bases fit TRBD1. Losses at the gene ends were 6 bases for V and 2 bases for J; bases not matched to a gene: 11. The CDR3 has 16 amino acids. The germline CDR1 and CDR2 sequences are SGHDT and YYEEEE. CDR3 nucleotides: TGTGCCAGCACACCAGACCCCGGACAGGGGGCCTACGAGCAGTACTTC. Translated, it gives CASTPDPGQGAYEQYF.

The rearrangement uses TRBV7-8 and TRBJ2-7; D is perhaps TRBD2 (6 bases). CDR3 length: 14 residues. The V end was cut by 0 bases, the J end by 2 bases, with 8 bases between. Germline CDR1 and CDR2: SGHVS and FQNEAQ. The CDR3 sequence is CASSLAAGTYEQYF. CDR3 DNA sequence: TGTGCCAGCAGCTTAGCGGCGGGAACCTACGAGCAGTACTTC.

The chain couples TRBV5-6 to TRBJ1-2; D is ambiguous. The CDR3 totals 12 residues. Trimming took off 0 bases at V and 4 bases at J, with 4 bases between the two ends. Germline CDR1 reads SGHDT; CDR2 reads YYEEEE. CDR3 region: CASSLGTYGYTF. The CDR3 coding sequence is TGTGCCAGCAGCTTGGGGACCTATGGCTACACCTTC.

This clone was seen more than once but under ten times. This chain uses TRBV2 with TRBJ2-7; D is perhaps TRBD1 (5 bases). The V end was cut by 4 bases, the J end by 0 bases, with 13 bases between. From germline, CDR1 is SNHLY and CDR2 FYNNEI. This CDR3 comprises 15 residues. The chain's CDR3 is CASSGTRIVSYEQYF. Written as DNA, the CDR3 is TGTGCCAGCAGTGGGACACGGATCGTCTCCTACGAGCAGTACTTC.

The chain has TRBV2 and TRBJ2-7; no clear D. Trimming took off 7 bases at V and 4 bases at J, with 5 bases between the two ends. Germline V gene data show CDR1 as SNHLY and CDR2 as FYNNEI. CDR3 length equals 10 residues. CDR3 DNA: TGTGCCAGCACTTTGTACGAGCAGTACTTC. It encodes CASTLYEQYF.

The V call is TRBV5-8, the J call TRBJ1-2; 7 bases match TRBD1. Trimming cost V 3 bases and J 7 bases; bases outside gene matches: 12. CDR1 and CDR2 from the germline V gene are SGHTS and YDEGEE. The CDR3 is 15 residues long. CDR3 region: CASSYGDRTSGGYTF. In DNA, the CDR3 is TGTGCCAGCAGCTACGGGGACAGAACCTCTGGTGGCTACACCTTC.

The sample holds many counts of this clone. The chain employs TRBV5-4 and TRBJ1-2; D perhaps matches TRBD1 (6 bases). The V and J ends lost 5 bases and 8 bases respectively, with 19 bases between them. The CDR3 totals 14 residues. Germline V gene sequence: CDR1 SGHNT, CDR2 YYREEE (reference sequence). CDR3 sequence: CASRDSVMLGGYTF. As DNA, the CDR3 is TGTGCCAGCAGGGACAGTGTCATGTTGGGCGGCTACACCTTC.

This chain joins TRBV5-1 and TRBJ2-7, with D possibly matching TRBD1 (5 bases). Germline values: CDR1 SGHRS, CDR2 YFSETQ. The CDR3 runs to 15 residues. Deletions cut 4 bases from V and 3 bases from J, with 17 bases between. The CDR3 nucleotides are TGCGCCAGCAGCACCGCAGGGTACCCCCTCTACGAGCAGTACTTC. The encoded protein is CASSTAGYPLYEQYF.

V gene TRBV11-3 combines with J gene TRBJ2-1; D gene ambiguous. Trimming stripped 4 bases from V and 5 bases from J, with 9 bases between. The CDR3 is 13 residues long. Germline CDR1 reads SGHNT; CDR2 reads YENEEA. The CDR3: CASSSPRHNEQFF. The DNA of the CDR3 is TGTGCCAGCAGCTCACCTCGCCACAATGAGCAGTTCTTC.

The chain combines TRBV18 with TRBJ2-7, with D perhaps matching TRBD1 (6 bases). This CDR3 has 12 residues. The germline CDR1 and CDR2 sequences are KGHSH and LQKENI. V was pared by 5 bases and J by 7 bases, with 12 bases between. CDR3 region: CASSALRGEQYF. In nucleotides, the CDR3 is TGTGCCAGCTCAGCCCTGAGGGGGGAGCAGTACTTC.

The chain carries TRBV28 and TRBJ2-5; 10 bases are shared with TRBD2. CDR3 length: 15 amino acids. Looked up from germline, CDR1 is MDHEN and CDR2 is SYDVKM. J gave up 5 bases and V 0 bases, and 3 bases lay outside the gene matches. The CDR3 DNA is TGTGCCAGCAGTTTATGGCTAGCGGGAGAGGAGACCCAGTACTTC. This sequence encodes CASSLWLAGEETQYF.

The count of this clone is one. This chain joins TRBV10-3 and TRBJ2-3; 10 bases agree with TRBD2. CDR3 size: 16 residues. Germline V gives CDR1 ENHRY, CDR2 SYGVKD. Trimming cost V 3 bases and J 0 bases; bases outside gene matches: 3. DNA of the CDR3: TGTGCCATCAGTGATCCTAGCGGGAGAAGCACAGATACGCAGTATTTT. Encoded protein: CAISDPSGRSTDTQYF.

V is TRBV19 and J is TRBJ2-2; D gene unclear. The CDR3 totals 11 residues. Germline loops: CDR1 LNHDA, CDR2 SQIVND (reference sequence). The V end was cut by 6 bases, the J end by 7 bases, with 6 bases between. As DNA, the CDR3 is TGTGCCAGTAGCCTGTTCGGGGAGCTGTTTTTT. It is translated as CASSLFGELFF. The variable domain in full, completed from reference TRBV19 and TRBJ2-2, reads DGGITQSPKYLFRKEGQNVTLSCEQNLNHDAMYWYRQDPGQGLRLIYYSQIVNDFQKGDIAEGYSVSREKKESFPLTVTSAQKNPTAFYLCASSLFGELFFGEGSRLTVL.

The V call is TRBV7-3, the J call TRBJ2-2; 9 nucleotides line up with TRBD1. The germline V gene has CDR1 SGHTA and CDR2 FQGTGA. Trimming took 2 bases from V and 6 from J; bases not matched to a gene: 4. The CDR3 length is 15 residues. The CDR3 region has the DNA TGTGCCAGCAGCTTAGGGACAGGGTTCCCCGGGGAGCTGTTTTTT. This sequence encodes CASSLGTGFPGELFF. The full variable domain, rest sourced from reference TRBV7-3 and TRBJ2-2, is GAGVSQTPSNKVTEKGKYVELRCDPISGHTALYWYRQSLGQGPEFLIYFQGTGAADDSGLPNDRFFAVRPEGSVSTLKIQRTERGDSAVYLCASSLGTGFPGELFFGEGSRLTVL.

The V gene is TRBV7-8, the J gene TRBJ2-7; 9 nucleotides match TRBD1. This CDR3 spans 15 amino acids. Trimming took 5 bases from V and 4 from J; bases not matched to a gene: 9. From germline, CDR1 is SGHVS and CDR2 FQNEAQ. The CDR3 region has the DNA TGTGCCAGCAGCCTCCGGGACAGGGCTTCTTACGAGCAGTACTTC. It codes for CASSLRDRASYEQYF.

The chain uses TRBV5-4 and TRBJ2-7, with D possibly being TRBD2 (5 bases). There are 12 residues in the CDR3. V was pared by 3 bases and J by 3 bases, with 7 bases between. In germline, CDR1 is SGHNT, CDR2 YYREEE (reference sequence). CDR3 bases: TGTGCCAGCAGCTACGACTACTACGAGCAGTACTTC. This gives the protein CASSYDYYEQYF. The full variable domain, in which reference TRBV5-4 and TRBJ2-7 provide the parts outside the CDR3, is ETGVTQSPTHLIKTRGQQVTLRCSSQSGHNTVSWYQQALGQGPQFIFQYYREEENGRGNFPPRFSGLQFPNYSSELNVNALELDDSALYLCASSYDYYEQYFGPGTRLTVT.

This chain links TRBV10-3 with TRBJ1-2; 7 bases fit TRBD1. Germline V lookup: CDR1 ENHRY, CDR2 SYGVKD. After removal of 6 bases from V and 0 bases from J, the junction contained 13 bases not matched to a gene. This CDR3 contains 17 residues. The CDR3 sequence: CAIRRDIVQGTNYGYTF. CDR3 bases: TGTGCCATCAGGCGGGACATCGTACAGGGGACTAACTATGGCTACACCTTC.

To note about this clone: Additional DNA sequences in this sample encode the identical CDR3. V usage is TRBV19 and J usage is TRBJ1-2; D is unclear. The CDR3 is made up of 14 amino acids. The germline CDR1 and CDR2 sequences are LNHDA and SQIVND (reference sequence). V lost 0 bases and J 1 base, leaving 6 bases between the germline ends. The CDR3 region is CASSIDRINYGYTF. CDR3 coding DNA: TGTGCCAGTAGTATAGACCGCATTAACTATGGCTACACCTTC.

This clone was observed at least ten times. The CDR3, as DNA: TGTGCCAGCAGACTTCTAGCGGGAAGCTCCTACAATGAGCAGTTCTTC. Protein sequence: CASRLLAGSSYNEQFF. The genes are TRBV7-2 and TRBJ2-1; 9 bases match TRBD2. The germline gives CDR1 SGHTA, CDR2 FQGNSA. V shed 6 bases, J shed 0 bases, and the junction held 6 bases outside the gene matches. This CDR3 region has 16 residues.

The chain links TRBV5-1 to TRBJ2-1, with 11 nucleotides matching TRBD2. The ends lost 4 bases at V and 6 bases at J; junction bases unmatched: 6. This CDR3 comprises 15 residues. Germline loops: CDR1 SGHRS, CDR2 YFSETQ. CDR3 coding DNA: TGCGCCAGCAGCCGGGGACTAGCGGAGATCAATGAGCAGTTCTTC. Protein: CASSRGLAEINEQFF.

The V and J genes are TRBV21-1 and TRBJ1-1. TRBV21-1 is tagged as a pseudogene. The CDR3 contains 15 residues. The CDR3 is CASSPPDGANTEAFF. The CDR3 DNA follows: TGTGCCAGCAGCCCCCCCGACGGCGCGAACACTGAAGCTTTCTTT.